This is a list of T cell receptor beta chains from one sample in a study of CD8+ T cells in alopecia areata. Sequenced by immunoSEQ multiplex PCR; TCRdb stores in-frame clones only, minus some. The table lists some 180,000 clones, 51% of them singletons. The material was CD8+ T cells sorted from blood, obtained around week 53, from a patient treated with tofacitinib. These receptors were obtained from a human donor with alopecia areata. CDR3s include the opening cysteine and the closing phenylalanine or tryptophan. The D gene is left open where the match is weak. Rows may omit the clone size; those that give it use once, few, many or a size class.

v_gene	j_gene	abundance	d_gene	CDR3aa
TRBV11-2	TRBJ1-3	few	.	CASGGFGNTIYF
TRBV15	TRBJ1-5	few	.	CATSRDPGYGNQPQHF
TRBV13	TRBJ2-7	.	.	CASSLGHFTPYEQYF
TRBV5-1	TRBJ2-3	.	.	CASSLALSGGHTQYF
TRBV29-1	TRBJ1-2	.	TRBD1	CSVVSRGLKKGYTF
TRBV7-6	TRBJ2-1	.	.	CASSLRRGAEQFF
TRBV5-6	TRBJ1-1	few	.	CASRDTWGNTEAFF
TRBV7-9	TRBJ2-5	.	.	CASTFRQQETQYF
TRBV7-9	TRBJ1-2	.	.	CASSPPGPYGYTF
TRBV4-3	TRBJ2-3	few	.	CASSQDLTGGDRTDTQYF
TRBV7-9	TRBJ2-5	once	.	CASSLSGPETQYF
TRBV6-4	TRBJ2-5	few	.	CAREETQYF
TRBV29-1	TRBJ1-1	.	.	CSVGGQGVGTNTEAFF
TRBV6-5	TRBJ1-1	.	.	CASVSGTGIPEAFF
TRBV30	TRBJ1-5	once	.	CAWSVGLENQPQHF
TRBV30	TRBJ2-7	.	TRBD1	CAWNRDSPYEQYF
TRBV13	TRBJ1-1	.	.	CASSASRHDAEAFF
TRBV7-9	TRBJ1-5	few	TRBD1	CATGQGAFSNQPQHF
TRBV25-1	TRBJ1-1	.	TRBD1	CASSTGGTEAFF
TRBV30	TRBJ2-3	.	.	CAWSFSTDTQYF
TRBV2	TRBJ2-7	.	.	CATYARGIYEQYF
TRBV27	TRBJ2-7	.	.	CASSFRGSYEQYF
TRBV5-4	TRBJ1-5	few	.	CASSLDGYNQPQHF
TRBV5-1	TRBJ1-2	.	.	CASSLVGRRYGYTF
TRBV27	TRBJ1-2	.	.	CASSFRDTYGYTF
TRBV9	TRBJ2-2	.	.	CASEGDAALFF
TRBV27	TRBJ1-6	.	.	CASTPYRVPQGAPLHF